This TCR beta chain was observed in a study of T cell responses to AZD1222 COVID-19 vaccine. Germline V gene lookup returns CDR1 LNHDA and CDR2 SQIVND (reference sequence). Trimming shortened V by 6 bases and J by 2 bases, and 17 bases separated the two germline ends. This CDR3 region has 15 residues. Assay: immunoSEQ multiplex PCR; the TCRdb copy retains only in-frame clones and omits some. This table has about 86,000 clones, 89% appearing once. This clone was seen a few times. Its antigen is currently unknown. Study observations and caveats: Reportedly, nearly half of unique spike TCRs recognized epitopes outside B.1.351/B.1.1.7 mutations. When two AZD1222 doses had been given, Spike-specific TCR breadth and depth rose.

Timing groups of about 4 and about 12 weeks for second doses were pooled. The chain joins TRBV19 to TRBJ2-7, with D possibly TRBD1 on 6 matching bases. This sequence was found in an adult who received the AZD1222 COVID-19 vaccine. The material was peripheral blood, obtained 28 days after the second AZD1222 dose. CDR3 sequence reads: CASSIEASGAYEQYF. The DNA for the CDR3 is TGTGCCAGTAGCATCGAGGCGTCAGGGGCCTACGAGCAGTACTTC.